These T cell receptor beta chains were read from a single sample in a study of OX40 agonist ivuxolimab in advanced cancers. Repertoires were generated with immunoSEQ multiplex PCR, while TCRdb's copy carries only in-frame clones and drops some. The sample has around 72,000 clones, 80% to 90% seen once. This sample comprised CD4+ or CD8+ T cells sorted from blood, obtained in a trial of the OX40 agonist ivuxolimab. These receptors all stem from an adult with an advanced solid tumor such as melanoma, head and neck, liver or kidney cancer. CDR3s include the opening cysteine and the closing phenylalanine or tryptophan. Fields, in order: J gene, D gene, clone size, V gene, CDR3 protein, CDR3 DNA. A D gene is named only where the DNA matches it firmly. The size entry is marked missing in some rows and otherwise reads once, few, many or a size class.

>TRBJ2-3|NA|once|TRBV5-6
CASSLEVGRITDTQYF
TGTGCCAGCAGCTTGGAAGTCGGCCGGATCACAGATACGCAGTATTTT
>TRBJ2-5|NA|NA|TRBV28
CASSLTGRGRKETQYF
TGTGCCAGCAGTTTAACCGGGAGAGGGCGAAAAGAGACCCAGTACTTC
>TRBJ2-7|NA|NA|TRBV11-2
CASSPRVSSYEQYF
TGTGCCAGCAGCCCCCGGGTGAGCTCCTACGAGCAGTACTTC
>TRBJ2-5|NA|NA|TRBV28
CASSSVGGRDSQETQYF
TGTGCCAGCAGTTCCGTCGGGGGGCGAGATAGCCAAGAGACCCAGTACTTC
>TRBJ1-2|NA|NA|TRBV6-6
CASRRLANYGYTF
TGTGCCAGCAGACGTTTGGCTAACTATGGCTACACCTTC
>TRBJ1-2|NA|NA|TRBV14
CASSPLGGALYGYTF
TGTGCCAGCAGCCCCCTTGGGGGGGCTCTGTATGGCTACACCTTC
>TRBJ1-2|TRBD1|NA|TRBV5-1
CASSPGQGARYGYTF
TGCGCCAGCAGCCCAGGACAGGGGGCGCGGTATGGCTACACCTTC
>TRBJ2-3|NA|NA|TRBV2
CASSGVGAQYF
TGTGCCAGCAGTGGGGTGGGAGCGCAGTATTTT
>TRBJ1-6|NA|once|TRBV7-6
CASSLLLDSPLHF
TGTGCCAGCAGCTTATTGCTGGATTCACCCCTCCACTTT
>TRBJ2-1|NA|NA|TRBV19
CASRGGDTVYSYNEQFF
TGTGCCAGTAGGGGGGGGGACACTGTCTACTCCTACAATGAGCAGTTCTTC
>TRBJ1-5|NA|NA|TRBV10-3
CAISVGYDGQPQHF
TGTGCCATCAGTGTAGGGTATGACGGTCAGCCCCAGCATTTT
>TRBJ1-2|TRBD1|NA|TRBV28
CASKTGGDYGYTF
TGTGCCAGCAAGACAGGGGGCGACTATGGCTACACCTTC
>TRBJ2-3|NA|few|TRBV27
CASSSPRMAGTDTQYF
TGTGCCAGCAGTTCCCCTAGAATGGCGGGCACAGATACGCAGTATTTT
>TRBJ2-7|NA|NA|TRBV5-4
CASSQDESPEQYF
TGTGCCAGCAGCCAAGACGAGAGTCCCGAGCAGTACTTC
>TRBJ1-4|NA|NA|TRBV6-1
CASSPSGAIGEKLFF
TGTGCCAGCAGTCCCTCAGGGGCTATAGGTGAAAAACTGTTTTTT
>TRBJ2-4|NA|NA|TRBV7-2
CASSLMAYKNIQYF
TGTGCCAGCAGCTTAATGGCGTACAAAAACATTCAGTACTTC
>TRBJ2-7|TRBD1|once|TRBV5-8
CASTPTGYYEQYF
TGTGCCAGCACCCCGACAGGGTATTACGAGCAGTACTTC
>TRBJ1-2|NA|NA|TRBV28
CASSLWGSHTF
TGTGCCAGCAGTTTATGGGGATCCCACACCTTC
>TRBJ2-2|NA|NA|TRBV5-8
CASSGAWRLENTGELFF
TGTGCCAGCAGCGGTGCTTGGAGGTTAGAGAACACCGGGGAGCTGTTTTTT
>TRBJ2-7|TRBD1|NA|TRBV7-6
CASSPDRAFYEQYF
TGTGCCAGCAGCCCGGACAGGGCCTTCTACGAGCAGTACTTC
>TRBJ2-3|TRBD2|NA|TRBV2
CASSRTSGRDTQYF
TGTGCCAGCAGTCGGACTAGCGGGAGAGATACGCAGTATTTT
>TRBJ2-3|TRBD1|NA|TRBV28
CASSLFTGVGTDTQYF
TGTGCCAGCAGTTTATTTACAGGGGTAGGCACAGATACGCAGTATTTT
>TRBJ2-3|TRBD2|NA|TRBV9
CASSPRTSGSADTQYF
TGTGCCAGCAGCCCACGGACTAGCGGGAGTGCAGATACGCAGTATTTT
>TRBJ2-1|NA|NA|TRBV5-1
CASSLGLPLTGREQFF
TGCGCCAGCAGCTTGGGTTTACCCCTCACAGGGCGGGAGCAGTTCTTC
>TRBJ2-6|NA|NA|TRBV5-1
CASSSDSSGANVLTF
TGCGCCAGCAGTTCCGATTCCTCTGGGGCCAACGTCCTGACTTTC
>TRBJ2-1|TRBD2|NA|TRBV5-4
CASSFGGGYNEQFF
TGTGCCAGCAGCTTCGGCGGGGGTTACAATGAGCAGTTCTTC
>TRBJ1-2|NA|NA|TRBV21-1
CAREAGYTF
TGTGCCAGGGAGGCTGGCTACACCTTC
>TRBJ2-3|NA|NA|TRBV29-1
CSVDIRGGTQYF
TGCAGCGTTGATATCAGGGGAGGGACGCAGTATTTT
>TRBJ1-1|NA|once|TRBV6-1
CAANSPTMGNLGAFF
TGTGCCGCCAACAGCCCGACGATGGGAAACTTAGGTGCTTTCTTT
>TRBJ1-2|TRBD1|NA|TRBV28
CASSRDSSDYGYTF
TGTGCCAGCAGCCGGGACAGTTCCGACTATGGCTACACCTTC
>TRBJ1-4|TRBD1|NA|TRBV2
CASSVGTGRSEKLFF
TGTGCCAGCAGTGTGGGGACAGGGAGAAGTGAAAAACTGTTTTTT
>TRBJ1-4|NA|NA|TRBV28
CASSLWNWSVVNEKLFF
TGTGCCAGCAGTTTATGGAATTGGTCAGTAGTGAATGAAAAACTGTTTTTT
>TRBJ1-1|NA|once|TRBV6-5
CASGYGGNTEAFF
TGTGCCAGCGGGTACGGGGGGAACACTGAAGCTTTCTTT
>TRBJ2-1|NA|NA|TRBV6-1
CASSVLARQFF
TGTGCCAGCAGTGTCCTAGCACGGCAGTTCTTC
>TRBJ2-3|NA|NA|TRBV10-3
CAISDDKGDDTQYF
TGTGCCATCAGTGATGATAAGGGAGACGATACGCAGTATTTT
>TRBJ1-5|TRBD1|NA|TRBV19
CASRRTGGRLNQPQHF
TGTGCCAGTAGAAGAACAGGGGGCAGATTGAATCAGCCCCAGCATTTT
>TRBJ2-6|NA|NA|TRBV5-1
CASSLADWGAGANVLTF
TGCGCCAGCAGCTTGGCCGACTGGGGAGCCGGGGCCAACGTCCTGACTTTC
>TRBJ1-1|NA|once|TRBV4-1
CASSQVSMNTEAFF
TGCGCCAGCAGCCAAGTCAGCATGAACACTGAAGCTTTCTTT
>TRBJ2-1|NA|NA|TRBV19
CATQSGTFSYNEQFF
TGTGCTACCCAATCCGGGACTTTCTCCTACAATGAGCAGTTCTTC
>TRBJ2-1|TRBD2|once|TRBV19
CASSTGTRYNEQFF
TGTGCCAGTAGTACCGGGACTAGATACAATGAGCAGTTCTTC
>TRBJ1-4|TRBD1|NA|TRBV16
CASSPGQGKRNEKLFF
TGTGCCAGCAGCCCTGGACAGGGGAAGAGAAATGAAAAACTGTTTTTT
>TRBJ1-4|NA|NA|TRBV15
CATSRETGRTNEKLFF
TGTGCCACCAGCAGAGAGACTGGAAGAACTAATGAAAAACTGTTTTTT
>TRBJ1-1|NA|NA|TRBV6-1
CASTKKGNTEAFF
TGTGCCAGCACCAAGAAGGGGAACACTGAAGCTTTCTTT
>TRBJ2-1|NA|NA|TRBV13
CASHSLGFSGGNEQFF
TGTGCCAGCCACAGTTTGGGGTTCTCGGGCGGCAATGAGCAGTTCTTC
>TRBJ2-2|TRBD2|NA|TRBV9
CASSAGPGLAGVTGELFF
TGTGCCAGCAGCGCTGGGCCGGGGCTAGCGGGGGTCACCGGGGAGCTGTTTTTT
>TRBJ1-2|TRBD1|NA|TRBV2
CASCPTRDRGRIYGYTF
TGTGCCAGCTGCCCAACCCGGGACAGGGGGCGCATCTATGGCTACACCTTC
>TRBJ1-6|TRBD1|once|TRBV5-1
CASSSGQGARSYNSPLHF
TGCGCCAGCAGCTCGGGACAGGGGGCGCGTTCCTATAATTCACCCCTCCACTTT
>TRBJ2-3|NA|NA|TRBV9
CASSGDPTDTQYF
TGTGCCAGCAGCGGGGACCCCACAGATACGCAGTATTTT
>TRBJ2-1|NA|NA|TRBV28
CASSLGSRNEQFF
TGTGCCAGCAGTTTAGGGTCACGAAATGAGCAGTTCTTC
>TRBJ1-5|NA|once|TRBV5-6
CASSSGGGGGNQPQHF
TGTGCCAGCAGCTCCGGAGGGGGGGGCGGCAATCAGCCCCAGCATTTT